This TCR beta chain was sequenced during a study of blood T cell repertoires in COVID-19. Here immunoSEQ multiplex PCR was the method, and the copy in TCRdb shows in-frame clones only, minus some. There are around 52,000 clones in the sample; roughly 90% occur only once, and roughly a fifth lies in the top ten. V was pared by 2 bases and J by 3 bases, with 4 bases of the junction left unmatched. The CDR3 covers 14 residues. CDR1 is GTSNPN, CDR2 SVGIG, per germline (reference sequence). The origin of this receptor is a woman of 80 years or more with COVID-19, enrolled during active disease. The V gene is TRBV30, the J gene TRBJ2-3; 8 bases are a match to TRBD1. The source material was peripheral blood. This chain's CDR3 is CAWSRGQETDTQYF. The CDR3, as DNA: TGTGCCTGGAGTAGGGGACAGGAGACAGATACGCAGTATTTT.